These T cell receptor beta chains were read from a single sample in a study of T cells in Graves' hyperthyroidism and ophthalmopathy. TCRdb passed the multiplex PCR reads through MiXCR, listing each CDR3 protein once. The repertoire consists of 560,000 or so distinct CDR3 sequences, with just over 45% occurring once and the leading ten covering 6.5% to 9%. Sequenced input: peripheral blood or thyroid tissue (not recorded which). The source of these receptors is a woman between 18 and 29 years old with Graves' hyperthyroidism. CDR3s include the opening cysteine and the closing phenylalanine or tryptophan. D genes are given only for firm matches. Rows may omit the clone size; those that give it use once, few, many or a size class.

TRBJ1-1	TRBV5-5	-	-	CASRNHRTEEAFF	TGTGCCAGCAGAAATCATCGGACAGAGGAAGCTTTCTTT
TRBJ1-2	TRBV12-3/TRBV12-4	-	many	CASSLVGTYGYTF	TGTGCCAGCAGTTTAGTGGGGACCTATGGCTACACCTTC
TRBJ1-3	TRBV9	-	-	CASSVLGSSGNTIYF	TGTGCCAGCAGCGTATTGGGATCCTCTGGAAACACCATATATTTT
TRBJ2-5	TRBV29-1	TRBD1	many	CSVHRQGGEETQYF	TGCAGCGTTCATAGACAGGGGGGAGAGGAGACCCAGTACTTC
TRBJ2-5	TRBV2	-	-	CASRGTWGQQETQYF	TGTGCCAGCAGAGGTACCTGGGGCCAGCAAGAGACCCAGTACTTC
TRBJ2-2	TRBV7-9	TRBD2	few	CASLAGETGELFF	TGCGCCAGCTTAGCGGGAGAAACCGGGGAGCTGTTTTTT
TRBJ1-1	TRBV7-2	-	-	CASSLTAYTEAFF	TGTGCCAGCAGCCTGACGGCGTACACTGAAGCTTTCTTT
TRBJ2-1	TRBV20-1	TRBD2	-	CSARTSGSGYEQFF	TGCAGTGCTCGGACTAGCGGGAGCGGGTATGAGCAGTTCTTC
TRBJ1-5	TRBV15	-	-	CATPGQPQHF	TGTGCCACACCGGGGCAGCCCCAGCATTTT
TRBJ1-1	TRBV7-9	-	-	CASSLGEDEASF	TGTGCCAGCAGCTTAGGGGAGGATGAAGCTTCCTTT
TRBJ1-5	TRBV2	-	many	CASSGGASNQPQHF	TGTGCCAGCAGTGGCGGCGCGAGCAATCAGCCCCAGCATTTT
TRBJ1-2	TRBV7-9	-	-	CASSPPETFEQAQYGYTF	TGTGCCAGCAGCCCCCCCGAAACATTTGAACAGGCCCAGTATGGCTACACCTTC
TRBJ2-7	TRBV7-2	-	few	CASSHGGRYEQYF	TGTGCCAGCAGCCATGGAGGACGTTACGAGCAGTACTTC
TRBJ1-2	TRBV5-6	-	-	CASSLEQLNYGYTF	TGTGCCAGCAGCTTGGAACAGCTTAACTATGGCTACACCTTC
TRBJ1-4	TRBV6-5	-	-	CASSYSAPLSNEKLFF	TGTGCCAGCAGTTATTCGGCGCCTCTTAGCAATGAAAAACTGTTTTTT
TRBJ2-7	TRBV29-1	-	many	CSVAILDEQYF	TGCAGCGTTGCCATCTTGGACGAGCAGTACTTC
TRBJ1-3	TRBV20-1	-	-	CSARVAEGLDTIYF	TGCAGTGCTAGAGTTGCGGAGGGTCTAGACACCATATATTTT
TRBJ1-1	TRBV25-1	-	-	CASSEFRVRGEAFF	TGTGCCAGCAGTGAATTTCGGGTACGGGGTGAAGCTTTCTTT
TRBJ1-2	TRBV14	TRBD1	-	CASSRGTGGPYGYTF	TGTGCCAGCAGCCGAGGGACAGGGGGCCCGTATGGCTACACCTTC
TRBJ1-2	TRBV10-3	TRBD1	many	CAISEGTGGGYTF	TGTGCCATCAGTGAGGGGACAGGAGGTGGCTACACCTTC
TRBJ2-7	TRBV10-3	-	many	CAIRKEGGYEQYF	TGTGCCATCAGAAAGGAAGGGGGGTACGAGCAGTACTTC
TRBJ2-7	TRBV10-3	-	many	CAISESSPYEQYF	TGTGCCATCAGTGAGTCGTCTCCCTACGAGCAGTACTTC
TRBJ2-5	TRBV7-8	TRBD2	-	CASSTLGTMETQYF	TGTGCCAGCAGCACGCTGGGGACTATGGAGACCCAGTACTTC
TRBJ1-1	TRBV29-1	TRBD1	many	CSVNGQGAQGTEAFF	TGCAGCGTTAATGGACAGGGGGCACAGGGCACTGAAGCTTTCTTT
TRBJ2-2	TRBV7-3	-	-	CASSLSRDNTGELFF	TGTGCCAGCAGCTTATCCAGGGACAACACCGGGGAGCTGTTTTTT
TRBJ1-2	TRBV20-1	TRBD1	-	CSATRTGLYGYTF	TGCAGTGCTACCAGGACAGGTCTCTATGGCTACACCTTC
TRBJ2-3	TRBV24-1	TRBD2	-	CATSDSSGRATDTQYF	TGTGCCACCAGTGACTCGAGCGGGAGGGCCACAGATACGCAGTATTTT
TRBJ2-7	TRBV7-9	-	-	CASSEPPGRLTYEQYF	TGTGCCAGCAGCGAGCCCCCGGGGCGCTTAACCTACGAGCAGTACTTC